Listed below are T cell receptor beta chains from one sample, sequenced in a study of shared clonotypes between healthy human individuals. Assay used: immunoSEQ multiplex PCR; TCRdb lists only in-frame clones, some missing. The table includes 2.3 million or so clones, 85% to 95% detected once. The specimen was naive CD4+ T cells from PBMCs. Receptors originate from a man younger than 35 in good health. Some clones in this sample may be carry-over from other donors' samples. CDR3s include the opening cysteine and the closing phenylalanine or tryptophan. A D gene is named only where the DNA matches it firmly. Rows may omit the clone size; those that give it use once, few, many or a size class.

D: NA
V: TRBV19
J: TRBJ1-5
size: few
CDR3: CASSILWDIANQPQHF
DNA: TGTGCCAGTAGTATATTGTGGGACATCGCCAATCAGCCCCAGCATTTT

D: NA
V: TRBV29-1
J: TRBJ1-1
size: NA
CDR3: CSGTGQPNTEAFF
DNA: TGCAGCGGTACTGGACAGCCAAACACTGAAGCTTTCTTT

D: NA
V: TRBV5-1
J: TRBJ2-6
size: NA
CDR3: CASSWGPEVRGSSGANVLTF
DNA: TGCGCCAGCAGCTGGGGGCCGGAGGTCCGGGGGAGCTCTGGGGCCAACGTCCTGACTTTC

D: TRBD1
V: TRBV7-9
J: TRBJ1-1
size: NA
CDR3: CASIETGGTEAFF
DNA: TGTGCCAGCATCGAGACAGGGGGCACTGAAGCTTTCTTT

D: NA
V: TRBV7-8
J: TRBJ2-1
size: once
CDR3: CASSPGGGLYNEQFF
DNA: TGTGCCAGCAGCCCAGGGGGGGGGCTGTACAATGAGCAGTTCTTC

D: NA
V: TRBV4-1
J: TRBJ1-3
size: NA
CDR3: CASSLSRDMLSFSGNTIYF
DNA: TGCGCCAGCAGCCTGAGCCGGGACATGCTCTCCTTCTCTGGAAACACCATATATTTT

D: TRBD1
V: TRBV27
J: TRBJ1-1
size: NA
CDR3: CASSPGGTATEAFF
DNA: TGTGCCAGCAGTCCTGGTGGGACAGCCACTGAAGCTTTCTTT

D: NA
V: TRBV4-1
J: TRBJ1-2
size: few
CDR3: CASSRRDSVSDGYTF
DNA: TGCGCCAGCAGCCGGCGCGACAGCGTCTCGGATGGCTACACCTTC

D: NA
V: TRBV14
J: TRBJ1-1
size: few
CDR3: CASSQVPLRWNTEAFF
DNA: TGTGCCAGCAGCCAAGTCCCCTTGCGATGGAACACTGAAGCTTTCTTT

D: TRBD1
V: TRBV19
J: TRBJ2-7
size: NA
CDR3: CASSKGQGAWYEQYF
DNA: TGTGCCAGTAGTAAGGGACAGGGGGCGTGGTACGAGCAGTACTTC

D: TRBD2
V: TRBV25-1
J: TRBJ2-7
size: NA
CDR3: CASANLRTSGTSYEQYF
DNA: TGTGCCAGCGCCAACCTCAGGACTAGCGGGACCTCCTACGAGCAGTACTTC

D: TRBD1
V: TRBV5-4
J: TRBJ2-2
size: NA
CDR3: CASSLVKTGGSPGELFF
DNA: TGTGCCAGCAGCTTGGTAAAGACAGGGGGCAGTCCCGGGGAGCTGTTTTTT

D: NA
V: TRBV11-3
J: TRBJ1-1
size: NA
CDR3: CASSFIFRANTEAFF
DNA: TGTGCCAGCAGCTTTATCTTTCGGGCGAACACTGAAGCTTTCTTT

D: NA
V: TRBV27
J: TRBJ1-3
size: NA
CDR3: CASSLSGNGNTIYF
DNA: TGTGCCAGCAGTTTATCAGGGAATGGAAACACCATATATTTT

D: NA
V: TRBV7-2
J: TRBJ2-7
size: NA
CDR3: CASSPGPRSSYEQYF
DNA: TGTGCCAGCAGCCCTGGCCCCCGGAGCTCCTACGAGCAGTACTTC

D: TRBD1
V: TRBV4-1
J: TRBJ2-1
size: NA
CDR3: CASSQGYSRGYSYNEQFF
DNA: TGCGCCAGCAGCCAGGGTTATAGCAGGGGGTACTCCTACAATGAGCAGTTCTTC

D: NA
V: TRBV7-9
J: TRBJ2-7
size: NA
CDR3: CASSPGVPYEQYF
DNA: TGTGCCAGCAGCCCCGGGGTCCCCTACGAGCAGTACTTC

D: NA
V: TRBV19
J: TRBJ1-1
size: NA
CDR3: CASTDTMNTEAFF
DNA: TGTGCCAGTACTGACACCATGAACACTGAAGCTTTCTTT

D: TRBD1
V: TRBV5-1
J: TRBJ1-2
size: NA
CDR3: CASSATRGEDGYTF
DNA: TGCGCCAGCAGCGCGACCAGGGGGGAGGATGGCTACACCTTC

D: NA
V: TRBV7-9
J: TRBJ2-4
size: once
CDR3: CASAPLGGVKNIQYF
DNA: TGTGCCAGCGCACCTCTAGGGGGGGTCAAAAACATTCAGTACTTC

D: NA
V: TRBV28
J: TRBJ2-1
size: once
CDR3: CASRLNNEQFF
DNA: TGTGCCAGCAGGCTAAACAATGAGCAGTTCTTC

D: TRBD1
V: TRBV5-1
J: TRBJ1-3
size: NA
CDR3: CASSYGQGAFGNTIYF
DNA: TGCGCCAGCAGCTATGGACAGGGGGCCTTTGGAAACACCATATATTTT

D: TRBD1
V: TRBV10-2
J: TRBJ1-5
size: NA
CDR3: CASSESQGADQPQHF
DNA: TGCGCCAGCAGTGAGTCCCAGGGGGCAGATCAGCCCCAGCATTTT

D: TRBD1
V: TRBV28
J: TRBJ1-6
size: NA
CDR3: CASSFLLAGTGVSPLHF
DNA: TGTGCCAGCAGTTTTCTGCTAGCCGGGACAGGGGTATCACCCCTCCACTTT

D: TRBD2
V: TRBV28
J: TRBJ2-1
size: NA
CDR3: CASSLPLAGVHNEQFF
DNA: TGTGCCAGCAGTCTACCTCTAGCGGGAGTCCACAATGAGCAGTTCTTC

D: TRBD2
V: TRBV7-3
J: TRBJ2-7
size: once
CDR3: CASSLTLRAREGSNEQYF
DNA: TGTGCCAGCAGTCTCACTCTCCGTGCGCGGGAGGGGTCTAACGAGCAGTACTTC

D: NA
V: TRBV6-5
J: TRBJ1-4
size: NA
CDR3: CASSYLRGTNEKLFF
DNA: TGTGCCAGCAGTTACCTCAGGGGAACTAATGAAAAACTGTTTTTT

D: NA
V: TRBV30
J: TRBJ2-5
size: NA
CDR3: CAWSVQTGYQETQYF
DNA: TGTGCCTGGAGTGTACAAACAGGGTACCAAGAGACCCAGTACTTC

D: TRBD1
V: TRBV5-1
J: TRBJ1-2
size: once
CDR3: CASARAGQGALGYTF
DNA: TGCGCCAGCGCCCGCGCGGGACAGGGGGCCCTCGGCTACACCTTC

D: NA
V: TRBV5-1
J: TRBJ2-2
size: NA
CDR3: CASSLDSGKAGELFF
DNA: TGCGCCAGCAGCTTGGACTCAGGGAAGGCCGGGGAGCTGTTTTTT

D: NA
V: TRBV9
J: TRBJ2-2
size: NA
CDR3: CASSVATGILPTGELFF
DNA: TGTGCCAGCAGCGTAGCTACAGGGATTTTACCCACCGGGGAGCTGTTTTTT